This record covers a single T cell receptor beta chain. Only in-frame clones appear in the TCRdb table, and some are missing; sequencing was by immunoSEQ multiplex PCR. Of about 300,000 clones in the sample, around 84% were seen once. The CDR3 covers 14 residues. Germline-derived CDR1 and CDR2 are SGHRS and YFSETQ. The V end was cut by 5 bases, the J end by 2 bases, with 11 bases between. The data belong to a study of blood T cell repertoires in COVID-19. The V and J genes are TRBV5-1 and TRBJ2-1; weak D call: TRBD2 (5 bases). The sequence derives from a young man who had recovered from COVID-19. The sample comprised PBMCs or T cells enriched from blood (not recorded which). Written as DNA, the CDR3 is TGCGCCAGCAGGGAGGCCCGGGCCTACAATGAGCAGTTCTTC. Amino acids: CASREARAYNEQFF.